This record covers a single TCR beta chain. This record belongs to a study of blood T cell repertoires in COVID-19. Sequencing was performed with immunoSEQ multiplex PCR; in TCRdb, only in-frame clones are kept and a portion is missing. The sample carries over 400,000 clones, roughly 88% recorded once. The CDR3 length is 12 residues. Germline values: CDR1 SNHLY, CDR2 FYNNEI. Trimming cost V 7 bases and J 0 bases, with 3 bases left between them. The rearrangement links TRBV2 to TRBJ2-2, with unresolved D. The sequence was obtained from a human donor in a cohort sampled during active COVID-19. Sequencing input: peripheral blood. The CDR3 coding sequence is TGTGCCAGCAACTCGAACACCGGGGAGCTGTTTTTT. Translated: CASNSNTGELFF.